The 8 T cell receptor beta chains in this list originate from one sample, sequenced in a study of shared clonotypes between healthy human individuals. Positive CCR7 selection of CD45RO-negative cells yielded the naive CD8 cells, and terminally differentiated effector memory CD45RA+ cells were excluded. Profiling relied on immunoSEQ multiplex PCR, and the TCRdb table lists in-frame clones only, not all of them. The table shows around 2,000,000 clones, with approximately 94% occurring only once. The specimen was naive CD8+ T cells sorted from blood. The receptors originated from a man between 18 and 35 years old in good health.

This rearrangement joins TRBV27 to TRBJ1-1; TRBD1 aligns across 8 bases. The V segment lost 2 bases and the J segment 9 bases; nucleotides outside the gene matches: 11. Germline values: CDR1 MNHEY, CDR2 SMNVEV (reference sequence). This CDR3 is 15 amino acids long. In DNA form, the CDR3 reads TGTGCCAGCAGTTTACGCTCGGGACAGGAGGGACAAGCTTTCTTT. As protein: CASSLRSGQEGQAFF.

In DNA form, the CDR3 reads TGTGCCAGTAGTGTAGGCAGCACCTACGAGCAGTACTTC. Residues: CASSVGSTYEQYF. The rearrangement uses TRBV19 and TRBJ2-7; D gene unclear. Germline loops: CDR1 LNHDA, CDR2 SQIVND (reference sequence). This CDR3 is built from 13 residues. Trimming left V 5 bases short and J 2 bases short, with 10 bases between. Full variable domain (outside the CDR3, taken from reference TRBV19 and TRBJ2-7): DGGITQSPKYLFRKEGQNVTLSCEQNLNHDAMYWYRQDPGQGLRLIYYSQIVNDFQKGDIAEGYSVSREKKESFPLTVTSAQKNPTAFYLCASSVGSTYEQYFGPGTRLTVT.

This clone was observed a single time. Here the CDR3 DNA reads TGTGCCAGCAGCCATATCCCCGGGACAGGGGACAATGAGCAGTTCTTC. Protein product: CASSHIPGTGDNEQFF. This chain links TRBV7-2 with TRBJ2-1, with 10 bases aligning to TRBD1. Per germline, CDR1 SGHTA and CDR2 FQGNSA. There are 16 residues in the CDR3. Trimming cost V 5 bases and J 5 bases; bases outside gene matches: 9.

The gene calls are TRBV28 and TRBJ1-5; no clear D gene. Per germline, CDR1 MDHEN and CDR2 SYDVKM. The CDR3 length is 14 residues. Trimming removed 3 bases from V and 4 bases from J, with 10 bases in between. CDR3 amino acids: CASSFPDGNQPQHF. As DNA, the CDR3 is TGTGCCAGCAGTTTCCCGGACGGAAATCAGCCCCAGCATTTT. Together with reference TRBV28 and TRBJ1-5, the CDR3 gives the full variable domain: DVKVTQSSRYLVKRTGEKVFLECVQDMDHENMFWYRQDPGLGLRLIYFSYDVKMKEKGDIPEGYSVSREKKERFSLILESASTNQTSMYLCASSFPDGNQPQHFGDGTRLSIL.

This chain uses TRBV2 with TRBJ2-7, with D perhaps matching TRBD1 (6 bases). The germline V and J ends were trimmed by 8 bases and 2 bases, with 19 bases remaining between them. Germline V lookup: CDR1 SNHLY, CDR2 FYNNEI. This CDR3 region has 15 residues. CDR3 in amino acids: CASGGTSQFTYEQYF. The DNA of the CDR3 is TGTGCCAGCGGTGGGACATCCCAATTCACCTACGAGCAGTACTTC.

This chain joins TRBV6-1 and TRBJ1-2; unclear D gene. The germline V gene has CDR1 MNHNS and CDR2 SASEGT. Trimming removed 2 bases at V and 4 bases at J, with 17 bases between. The CDR3 consists of 16 residues. The CDR3 DNA follows: TGTGCCAGCAGTGAAAACCAGGCCCTGCCTTTCTATGGCTACACCTTC. Translated: CASSENQALPFYGYTF.

With regard to this clone: The sample holds other DNA sequences that translate to the same CDR3. The V and J genes are TRBV5-6 and TRBJ2-2; D gene ambiguous. V was cut by 0 bases and J by 1 base, with 7 bases left in between. The CDR3 spans 15 residues. Looked up from germline, CDR1 is SGHDT and CDR2 is YYEEEE. The CDR3 DNA reads as TGTGCCAGCAGCTTGGGCCAGATGAACACCGGGGAGCTGTTTTTT. This codes for CASSLGQMNTGELFF.

The rearrangement links TRBV6-1 to TRBJ1-1; the D gene is possibly TRBD1 (5 bases). The CDR3 consists of 14 residues. V shed 3 bases and J shed 5 bases, with 13 bases lying between them. CDR1 is MNHNS, CDR2 SASEGT, per germline. CDR3 region: CASSDGGVRTEAFF. CDR3 in DNA: TGTGCCAGCAGTGACGGAGGGGTTAGAACTGAAGCTTTCTTT.